These 7 T cell receptor beta chains were all obtained from the same sample, sequenced in a study of regulatory T cells in long-lasting Graves disease. The time point was: newly diagnosed GD, antithyroid drugs for less than 3 months. The authors made the TCR library using RNA they extracted from PBMCs. Researchers made TCR beta libraries by using iRepertoire HTBI primers and running Arm-PCR on CDR3 regions. TCRdb fed the multiplex PCR reads into MiXCR, producing one record per CDR3 protein. The data show over 500,000 distinct CDR3 sequences, with about 16% seen just once and around 13% held by the top ten. A further study also used this sample, focusing on T cells in Graves' hyperthyroidism and ophthalmopathy.

The specimen comprised peripheral blood mononuclear cells (PBMCs), sampled at new diagnosis, from a patient treated with antithyroid drugs. The origin of the receptors is a man aged 18 to 30 with Graves disease.

This clonotype has just a few counts. The CDR3 DNA is TGTGCCACCAGCCGTCGGCGTGACTGGGTACCTGGAAACACCATATATTTT. Translation: CATSRRRDWVPGNTIYF. This chain joins TRBV15 and TRBJ1-3; D not certain. Trimming removed 5 bases at V and 2 bases at J, with 19 bases between. The CDR3 is 17 amino acids. CDR1 and CDR2 from the germline V gene are LNHNV and YYDKDF (reference sequence).

The table lists this clonotype with many counts. This chain links TRBV18 with TRBJ1-1; D possibly corresponds to TRBD1 (5 bases). V gave up 0 bases and J gave up 4 bases, with 12 bases separating them. CDR1 and CDR2 (germline): KGHSH, LQKENI. CDR3 length: 15 residues. The chain's CDR3 is CASSPPGRGGTEAFF. In nucleotides, the CDR3 is TGTGCCAGCTCACCACCGGGGCGGGGTGGCACTGAAGCTTTCTTT.

Regarding this clonotype: A much larger clone lies one base from this, so it may be a read error. This rearrangement joins TRBV6-5 to TRBJ1-2, with D possibly matching TRBD1 (5 bases). The germline gives CDR1 MNHEY, CDR2 SVGAGI. V was clipped by 2 bases and J by 3 bases, with 13 bases between them. This CDR3 is built from 15 residues. The CDR3 DNA is TGTGCCAGCAGTTACAGAGGACAACGGGACTATGGCTACACCTTC. It translates to CASSYRGQRDYGYTF.

This clonotype came up a few times. The chain links TRBV20-1 to TRBJ1-6; weak D call: TRBD1 (5 bases). CDR1 is DFQATT and CDR2 is SNEGSKA in the germline V gene (reference sequence). Between the trimmed V and J ends, which lost 6 bases and 6 bases, there was a span of 15 bases. The CDR3 extends over 14 amino acids. Here the CDR3 reads CSATRDGGNSPLHF. The CDR3 DNA follows: TGCAGTGCAACCCGGGACGGCGGTAATTCACCCCTCCACTTT.

This clonotype was detected ten times or more. The chain combines TRBV6-2 or TRBV6-3 with TRBJ2-1; D possibly matches TRBD1 or TRBD2 (5 bases each). The V gene's germline CDR1 is MNHEY and CDR2 SVGEGT. The CDR3 consists of 15 residues. The V gene lost 2 bases and the J gene lost 5 bases, with 13 bases spanning the gap. The CDR3 DNA is TGTGCCAGCAGTTACATCGCAGGGAGCAACAATGAGCAGTTCTTC. Translating gives CASSYIAGSNNEQFF.

The CDR3 reads CSARDRDTTSSYEQYF. CDR3 nucleotides: TGCAGTGCTAGAGATAGGGACACCACAAGCTCCTACGAGCAGTACTTC. This rearrangement joins TRBV20-1 to TRBJ2-7; TRBD1 might be the D (6 bases). Germline CDR1 and CDR2: DFQATT and SNEGSKA (reference sequence). V lost 0 bases and J 0 bases, leaving 15 bases between the germline ends. This CDR3 is 16 amino acids long.

In its sample, this clonotype was seen many times. The chain has TRBV20-1 and TRBJ2-3; no reliable D call. The CDR3 has 14 residues. The germline V gene has CDR1 DFQATT and CDR2 SNEGSKA (reference sequence). Trimming removed 4 bases from V and 1 base from J, with 12 bases in between. CDR3 coding DNA: TGCAGTGCTAAGAAGAGCGACGGCACAGATACGCAGTATTTT. Amino acids: CSAKKSDGTDTQYF.